This T cell receptor beta chain was sequenced during a study of T cell repertoires in cytomegalovirus infection (dated 2019 in TCRdb). Looking at the study overall: Donor HLA type was relevant to the analysis, because carriage of CMV infection together with the matching HLA type was indicated by public TCR beta signatures. General conclusions and limits of the study: The ex vivo response was dominated by HLA-C-restricted CMV-specific TCR beta clonotypes, which also provided the single most frequent clonotype in two of eight donors. Cumulative frequency of public TCR beta family members discriminated carriers of CMV infection plus the relevant HLA type in this cohort and an independent approximately 340-donor cohort.

The instrument was an Illumina HiSeq 1500. TCRdb reprocessed the public reads (quality trimming at Q25 with fastp, clone calling with MiXCR) and kept in-frame beta chains. Here each entry gathers all rows of one CDR3 protein and keeps the most common genes and DNA. The table for this sample lists roughly 640,000 distinct CDR3 sequences; 20% to 25% of them were counted only once. Jointly, the top ten make up approximately 8.2% of the sample. Notes on this clonotype: No cognate antigen has been identified for it. No much larger clonotype is one base removed from it; base qualities were not supplied.

Trimming at the junction amounts to 1 base on V and 8 bases on J, and the germline ends lie 11 bases apart. The CDR3 has 12 amino acids, counting the end cysteine and phenylalanine. Only the CDR3 DNA stays, 36 bases, in frame from base 1. CDR1 SQVTM and CDR2 ANQGSEA were looked up in the germline V gene. Here the chain combines TRBV29-1 and TRBJ1-2; the D gene is perhaps TRBD1, from 5 matching bases. This TCR derives from a human donor in good health (CMV status not recorded). Some clones in this sample may be carry-over from other donors' samples. Specimen: CD8+ T cells from PBMCs. CDR3 reads: CSVEVPTGGYTF. The DNA reads TGCAGCGTTGAAGTACCCACAGGCGGCTACACCTTC.